This TCR beta chain was sequenced in a study of cytomegalovirus exposure and HLA in healthy donors. The PCR used 60 Vbeta and 13 Jbeta primers. Assay used: immunoSEQ multiplex PCR; TCRdb lists only in-frame clones, some missing. This sample has approximately 150,000 clones, with around 60% found just once. V was pared by 6 bases and J by 3 bases, with 4 bases of the junction left unmatched. Germline CDR1 and CDR2: MNHEY and SMNVEV (reference sequence). This CDR3 is built from 16 residues. Though nominally healthy at sampling, donors likely had unrecorded immune exposures. The sample was PBMCs. The chain recombines TRBV27 with TRBJ2-2; 13 bases fit TRBD2. The source of this sequence is a woman aged 60-70 years in good health and CMV-seropositive. DNA of the CDR3: TGTGCCAGCAGACCGGGACTAGCGGGGTACACCGGGGAGCTGTTTTTT. Translating gives CASRPGLAGYTGELFF.